This T cell receptor beta chain was identified in a study of T cell changes during pregnancy in multiple sclerosis (dated by TCRdb to the late 2010s). About the investigation overall: The study examined how the T cell repertoire changed over the course of pregnancy in women with multiple sclerosis.

V is pared back by 0 bases and J by 1 base, with 10 bases lying between the germline termini. From the cysteine up to the phenylalanine, the CDR3 has a length of 15 residues. The kept DNA is CDR3 alone, 45 bases in frame from the first base. The CDR1 and CDR2 encoded by the germline V gene are LGHNA and YSLEER. There are a few counts of this clone. The target of this receptor is not known. No per-base quality is available; no much larger clone lies one base away. Libraries were prepared through the immunoSEQ multiplex PCR assay. Sourced from immuneACCESS, this table was stored by TCRdb with only in-frame sequences that have V and J called. A share of the clones is absent; for the studies checked, an unresolved V gene accounts for under half, and the remainder has no known explanation. The sample table contains approximately 60,000 clones; only one count was recorded for about 92% of them. Clones ranked in the top ten supply around 2.3% of the sample.

The TCR comes from a female donor with multiple sclerosis, enrolled in a pregnancy study. The input for sequencing was peripheral blood, taken in the first trimester of pregnancy. The chain was built from TRBV4-3 and TRBJ2-7; TRBD2 is possibly the D segment (6 matching bases). The CDR3: CASSQELAESYEQYF. The nucleotide sequence reads as follows: TGCGCCAGCAGCCAAGAACTAGCAGAGTCCTACGAGCAGTACTTC.